Shown below are 17 T cell receptor beta chains from a single sample sequenced in a study of PD-1 blockade in classical Hodgkin lymphoma. Each patient's relapse followed autologous stem cell transplantation, and brentuximab vedotin exposure varied. Assay: immunoSEQ multiplex PCR; the TCRdb copy retains only in-frame clones and omits some. This sample has about 110,000 clones; roughly nine tenths occur once, and the top ten carry 15% to 20%. The sample here was peripheral blood mononuclear cells (PBMCs), taken before the second cycle of nivolumab. The receptors were gathered from a human donor with classical Hodgkin lymphoma.

The V call is TRBV19, the J call TRBJ1-2, with D perhaps TRBD1 (6 bases). V was cut by 8 bases and J by 5 bases, with 15 bases left in between. The CDR3 consists of 13 residues. Germline CDR1 and CDR2: LNHDA and SQIVND (reference sequence). The CDR3 coding sequence is TGTGCCAGTTTAAAAGGGCAGGGGTATGGCTACACCTTC. It is translated as CASLKGQGYGYTF.

This clone came up a few times. This chain links TRBV6-6 with TRBJ1-5, with no clear D. The CDR3 runs 12 residues. Per the germline V gene, CDR1 is MNHNY and CDR2 is SVGAGI (reference sequence). Trimming pared 7 bases from V and 5 bases from J, leaving 9 bases between. CDR3 residues: CASTRTDQPQHF. In DNA form, the CDR3 reads TGTGCCAGCACGAGAACAGATCAGCCCCAGCATTTT.

The chain links TRBV21-1 to TRBJ1-1; the D call TRBD1 from the table was never checked on the DNA. TRBV21-1 is termed a pseudogene. The CDR3 consists of 13 residues. The CDR3 sequence: CASSSTGEDEAFF. The CDR3, as DNA: TGTGCCAGCAGTAGTACAGGGGAAGATGAAGCTTTCTTT.

The chain links TRBV11-2 to TRBJ2-1, with D possibly called TRBD1 or TRBD2 (6 bases each). CDR3 length: 13 residues. Germline V CDR1 and CDR2: SGHAT, FQNNGV. Trimming cost V 4 bases and J 9 bases, with 13 bases left between them. The CDR3 bases are TGTGCCAGCAGCTCGACCGGGGGCAGTGAGCAGTTCTTC. Translation: CASSSTGGSEQFF.

V gene TRBV19 combines with J gene TRBJ1-1; the D gene is possibly TRBD1 (5 bases). CDR1 LNHDA and CDR2 SQIVND come from the germline V gene (reference sequence). V gave up 6 bases and J gave up 2 bases, with 19 bases separating them. The CDR3 runs 16 residues. In DNA, the CDR3 is TGTGCCAGTAGCATGACAGACCGTACTAAAAACACTGAAGCTTTCTTT. Encoded protein: CASSMTDRTKNTEAFF.

This CDR3 is CASSLVGGLAGPSYEQYF. The CDR3, as DNA: TGTGCCAGCAGCTTAGTCGGGGGACTAGCGGGACCCTCCTACGAGCAGTACTTC. V gene TRBV7-2 combines with J gene TRBJ2-7, with 13 bases aligning to TRBD2. The CDR3 loop spans 18 amino acids. V dropped 1 base and J dropped 0; count of bases not matched to a gene: 6. Germline V lookup: CDR1 SGHTA, CDR2 FQGNSA.

V is TRBV30 and J is TRBJ1-2, with D hard to call. CDR1 GTSNPN and CDR2 SVGIG come from the germline V gene (reference sequence). V lost 2 bases and J 0 bases, leaving 13 bases between the germline ends. The CDR3 is 15 amino acids. The CDR3 DNA follows: TGTGCCTGGAGTTCCTCTTTCGGGCCTAACTATGGCTACACCTTC. It yields the protein CAWSSSFGPNYGYTF.

The V and J genes are TRBV6-5 and TRBJ1-5; D remains unclear. The germline V and J ends were trimmed by 4 bases and 6 bases, with 10 bases remaining between them. CDR1 and CDR2 (germline): MNHEY, SVGAGI. The CDR3 has 13 amino acids. CDR3 protein: CASSFNIRQPQHF. The DNA for the CDR3 is TGTGCCAGCAGTTTTAATATCCGTCAGCCCCAGCATTTT.

In this sample, this clone turned up a few times. The chain carries TRBV5-4 and TRBJ2-6; possibly TRBD2 for D (5 bases). CDR1 is SGHNT and CDR2 is YYREEE in the germline V gene (reference sequence). The V end was cut by 4 bases, the J end by 4 bases, with 6 bases between. The CDR3 is 13 residues long. The CDR3 nucleotides read TGTGCCAGCAGCGCGGGCGGGGCCAACGTCCTGACTTTC. It is translated as CASSAGGANVLTF.

CDR3 sequence (DNA): TGCGCCAGCAGCCCCATGGTCTACAATGAGCAGTTCTTC. This gives the protein CASSPMVYNEQFF. V is TRBV4-3 and J is TRBJ2-1; no clear D. Germline lookup yields CDR1 LGHNA and CDR2 YSLEER. This CDR3 comprises 13 residues. The V and J ends lost 4 bases and 3 bases respectively, with 7 bases between them.

The chain combines TRBV30 with TRBJ2-7, with 7 bases that match TRBD2. From germline, CDR1 is GTSNPN and CDR2 SVGIG (reference sequence). The CDR3 is 15 amino acids. The ends lost 2 bases at V and 2 bases at J; junction bases unmatched: 9. CDR3 protein: CAWSKGGSTTYEQYF. CDR3 coding DNA: TGTGCCTGGAGTAAGGGCGGGAGCACCACCTACGAGCAGTACTTC.

The chain recombines TRBV30 with TRBJ1-4; D is undetermined. Germline CDR1 GTSNPN, CDR2 SVGIG (reference sequence). CDR3 length: 12 amino acids. Trimming pared 4 bases from V and 5 bases from J, leaving 8 bases between. CDR3 DNA sequence: TGTGCCTGGACAGGCTTAAATGAAAAACTGTTTTTT. Translating gives CAWTGLNEKLFF.

The chain recombines TRBV7-8 with TRBJ2-7; 11 bases match TRBD2. Losses at the gene ends were 1 base for V and 2 bases for J; bases not matched to a gene: 4. Germline V gene data show CDR1 as SGHVS and CDR2 as FQNEAQ. This CDR3 has 16 residues. This chain's CDR3 is CASSLEPGLAAYEQYF. The CDR3 nucleotides are TGTGCCAGCAGCTTAGAACCGGGACTAGCGGCCTACGAGCAGTACTTC.

The V call is TRBV27, the J call TRBJ2-7; D possibly corresponds to TRBD2 (6 bases). Germline assignment: CDR1 MNHEY and CDR2 SMNVEV (reference sequence). The CDR3 contains 15 residues. Trimming stripped 6 bases from V and 3 bases from J, with 18 bases between. CDR3 amino acids: CASRPPGREYYEQYF. The CDR3 DNA sequence: TGTGCCAGCAGACCCCCGGGCCGGGAGTACTACGAGCAGTACTTC.

V gene TRBV11-1 combines with J gene TRBJ2-7, with 8 bases fitting TRBD1. The CDR3 consists of 14 residues. CDR1 is SGHAT and CDR2 is FQDESV in the germline V gene (reference sequence). The junction had 7 bases not matched to a gene; V was cut back by 5 bases and J by 4 bases. The CDR3 is CASSPRDRWYEQYF. CDR3 bases: TGTGCCAGCAGCCCCCGGGACAGGTGGTACGAGCAGTACTTC.

V and J are TRBV6-5 and TRBJ1-1; D remains unclear. The CDR3 spans 13 residues. Per the germline V gene, CDR1 is MNHEY and CDR2 is SVGAGI. V gave up 0 bases and J gave up 5 bases, with 7 bases separating them. The CDR3, as DNA: TGTGCCAGCAGTTACTCTTCGGAGACTGAAGCTTTCTTT. The encoded protein is CASSYSSETEAFF.

V usage is TRBV6-1 and J usage is TRBJ2-2; 7 nucleotides match TRBD1. Germline assignment: CDR1 MNHNS and CDR2 SASEGT. Trimming removed 4 bases from V and 6 bases from J; junction bases left unmatched: 8. This CDR3 is 15 amino acids long. CDR3 sequence: CASSVRDSEAGELFF. CDR3 nucleotides: TGTGCCAGCAGTGTACGGGACAGTGAGGCCGGGGAGCTGTTTTTT.